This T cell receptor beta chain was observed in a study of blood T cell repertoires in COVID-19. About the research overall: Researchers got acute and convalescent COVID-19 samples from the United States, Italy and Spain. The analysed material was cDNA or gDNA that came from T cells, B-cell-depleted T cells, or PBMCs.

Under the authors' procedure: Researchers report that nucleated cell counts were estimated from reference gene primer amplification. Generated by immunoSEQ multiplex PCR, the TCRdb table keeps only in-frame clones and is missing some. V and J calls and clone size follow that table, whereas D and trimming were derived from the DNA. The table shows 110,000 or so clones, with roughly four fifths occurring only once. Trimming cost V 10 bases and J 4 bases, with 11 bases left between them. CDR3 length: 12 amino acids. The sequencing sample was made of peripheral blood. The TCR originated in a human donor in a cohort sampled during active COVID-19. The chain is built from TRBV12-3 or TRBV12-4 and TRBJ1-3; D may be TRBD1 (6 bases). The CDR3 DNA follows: TGTGCCACGCAGGGGAACGGAAACACCATATATTTT. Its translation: CATQGNGNTIYF.